This record covers a single T cell receptor (beta chain). No cognate antigen has been identified for it. Per-base quality was not reported, and no clone a single base away is much larger than it. The data originate from a study of cytomegalovirus exposure and HLA in healthy donors (dated 2017 in TCRdb). Notes on the research overall: In an earlier analysis of 550 to 750 of the donors, around 300 Gb of sequence data and approximately 120 million unique TCR beta sequences from approximately 180 million T cells were reported. Roughly 320 gigabases of sequencing data and roughly 80 million unique TCR sequences made up an early release that covered under 750 HLA-typed donors. Among the 398 genotyped donors, around 81% belonged to the genetic ancestry cluster associated with self-reported Caucasian donors. The study was designed to test whether signatures of past pathogen exposure could be identified by cataloging public T cell receptors. The T cell repertoires of several hundred subjects were profiled by immunosequencing and related to cytomegalovirus serostatus. A separate validation cohort of 100 to 150 different subjects was used in addition to the roughly 670-subject first cohort. The study combined high-throughput TCR immunosequencing, statistical association of individual TCRs with disease status, and machine learning to predict cytomegalovirus infection status. In a later analysis, previously published TCR beta repertoires from some 640 donors were re-analyzed and high-resolution HLA genotyping was added so that TCR occurrence patterns could be studied. Rather than using new phenotypic data, the later analysis identified candidate immune exposures from TCR beta sequences and from how often those sequences occurred across donors. An earlier analysis of around 540 of the donors applied high-throughput TCR beta sequencing to assess whether each TCR beta V gene segment acted as functional or pseudogenic. Donor age, sex, ethnicity and CMV serostatus were compiled together with the repertoire data. Genome-wide SNP genotypes for about 65% of the roughly 670 donors were used in a later genetic analysis, which treated that subset as a discovery cohort. All discovery cohort repertoires had been generated on a single sequencing platform. HLA typing included class I and class II loci at four-digit resolution. Typing coverage differed by locus: A, B, C, DRB1 and DQB1 were typed in roughly 629-640 donors, DQA1 in about 500, DPA1 in around 610, and DPB1 in approximately 450. Four or five DR-DQ haplotypes were handled as single units for association and clustering because linkage in the cohort was strong. Among some 400 genotyped donors of the cohort, an average of around 250,000 unique TCR beta nucleotide sequences was sequenced per donor, of which 15% to 20% were non-productive.

Libraries were prepared through the immunoSEQ multiplex PCR assay. The multiplex PCR relied on a mix of 60 forward primers for TCR Vbeta segments and 13 reverse primers for TCR Jbeta segments. A multiplex PCR assay on genomic DNA amplified the CDR3 region of rearranged TCR beta genes. The amplified TCR beta libraries were sequenced on the Illumina HiSeq System as 87-base-pair reads. As for the authors' bioinformatics: A later analysis counted 75 million to 100 million unique TCR beta chains across the 700 or so repertoires, and approximately 11 million of these chains were shared by at least two donors. A nearest-neighbor algorithm error-corrected the raw reads and collapsed the reads into unique sequences, merging closely related sequences to remove PCR and sequencing errors. To assign V, D and J gene segments, CDR3 sequences were aligned to IMGT reference sequences. Each retained sequence needed at least a six-nucleotide match to both a V gene segment and a J gene segment. A rearrangement counted as productive if the CDR3 had no stop codons and remained in frame with V and J, and every other rearrangement counted as non-productive. Following IMGT convention, CDR3 was defined as the stretch from the second conserved V-encoded cysteine to the conserved J-encoded phenylalanine. The earlier analysis of fewer than 750 of the donors excluded sequences that lacked an unambiguous match to a single V gene segment. An earlier analysis of over 450 of the donors classified V segments as functional when productive rearrangements were above 56.7% and as segregating when the standard deviation between donors was above 5%. To diagnose cytomegalovirus status from the catalog of TCR beta chain sequences, a statistical classification framework was built. In a later analysis, TCR nucleotide sequences were compared against IMGT/GENE-DB human TR gene sequences so that V and J genes could be assigned. In a later analysis, CDR3 sequences and most-parsimonious VDJ recombination scenarios were assigned using the TCRdist pipeline. A later analysis defined each TCR beta chain by its CDR3 amino acid sequence plus V-gene family, and excluded reads lacking a unique V-gene family. As a way to deal with suspected cross-contamination and a sequencing artifact, a later analysis dropped 592 nucleotide sequences that were highly shared and had low generation probability. In a later analysis, a clonal expansion index was calculated for each public chain from normalized within-repertoire ranks of inferred template counts. In a later analysis, generation probabilities were computed with a VDJ recombination model fitted to out-of-frame rearrangements, and the resulting probabilities were checked against IGoR. Hypergeometric tests were used in a later analysis to score TCR-TCR, TCR-HLA and TCR-CMV co-occurrence, with a repertoire-size bias correction applied to the TCR pairs. False discovery rates were estimated in a later analysis by permuting HLA or CMV assignments 20 times. In a later analysis, co-occurring TCRs were grouped using DBSCAN, and TCRdist sequence similarity was added for clustering within HLA-allele-positive subsets. Repertoires with fewer than 30,000 or more than 120,000 public chains, plus five repertoires with anomalous nucleotide sharing, were excluded from co-occurrence clustering. Not all clones reach the TCRdb copy of this immuneACCESS table, which keeps in-frame sequences only. Checked studies attribute under half of the gap to unresolved V genes and leave the rest unexplained. Clone size and V and J calls were adopted from that table, with D and trimming inferred from the DNA. The sample table contains 150,000 or so clones; only one count was recorded for more than 60% of them. Clones ranked in the top ten supply about 13% of the sample.

The cohort was made up of approximately 670 healthy bone marrow donors. At the time of sampling, all cohort members were nominally healthy, though unrecorded immune exposures were likely present. The donor was CMV seropositive and was included in the group of almost 300 seropositive cohort members. A peripheral blood sample was provided by each donor, and peripheral blood mononuclear cells were used for TCR beta sequencing. Genomic DNA extraction from the blood cell samples was performed with the Qiagen DNeasy Blood Extraction Kit. A distance of 11 bases separates the germline ends of V and J, which lose 4 bases and 8 bases respectively. The germline V gene sets CDR1 to SQVTM and CDR2 to ANQGSEA. The CDR3 spans 11 residues, from the cysteine through the phenylalanine. The CDR3 DNA has 33 bases and is translated from base 1. Here is what the overall study found, with its caveats: In a later analysis, the rate of TCR association differed among HLA loci, with DRB1 alleles having the most associated TCRs and HLA-C alleles having the fewest. According to a later analysis, parvovirus B19, influenza, CMV and Epstein-Barr virus appeared linked to several top co-occurrence clusters. Approximately 16 rarely observed V segments, including chromosome 9 orphons, were excluded from the earlier analysis of some 590 of the donors because counts were too low. A few of the identified cytomegalovirus-associated TCR beta chains were confirmed in vitro to be specific for cytomegalovirus antigens. The sequencing pipeline was judged likely to have produced a cluster of highly shared sequence variants as a technical artifact. A later genetic analysis reported fewer N-insertions in productive TCRs among donors in an Asian-associated ancestry cluster than the roughly 700-donor mean. For the cohort, immune exposure information was limited to CMV serostatus. A further reported finding was that TCR beta sequences accurately predicted the HLA-A and HLA-B alleles for most subjects in the first cohort. A later genetic analysis associated a missense DCLRE1C variant with V-gene and J-gene trimming of TCR beta chains, and an independent cohort replicated the association. While some public TCRs were present in many individuals, most TCR sequences turned up only very rarely across donors. A later analysis found that most CMV-associated TCR beta chains appeared HLA-restricted, with HLA associations seemingly driven largely by CMV exposure. Because HLA typing was missing for some donors at each locus, association tests included only the typed subset. Assigning TCR associations to individual alleles was difficult when HLA alleles, especially DR and DQ, strongly co-occurred. A later analysis associated about 17,000 TCR beta sequences with specific HLA alleles at a false discovery rate of 0.05. The authors suggested that the approach could potentially be extended to other disease states and immunological phenotypes. Broadly in line with IMGT annotations, most TCR beta V segments showed up in productive rearrangements about 87% or about 30% of the time in an earlier analysis of 450 to 750 of the donors. A total of 150 or so TCR beta chains were listed by the study as associated with cytomegalovirus. The presence/absence analyses assumed that sequencing depth was roughly uniform across donors, and that assumption may not be true. Because the 87-base-pair reads could not distinguish some IMGT-functional V segments, including TRBV6-2 and TRBV6-3, those segments were excluded. The classifier was reported to diagnose cytomegalovirus status with high specificity and sensitivity in both the original cohort and the validation cohort. Linkage disequilibrium might explain the correlated functional status among segregating V segments, but an unknown experimental factor could not be excluded. Compared with equally common non-associated chains, HLA-associated TCR beta chains in a later analysis were more clonally expanded and had lower generation probabilities. Only TCR beta chains were sequenced in this cohort, and the absence of alpha or paired-chain data limited detectable features.

The receptor was derived from a man aged 40-50 years in good health and CMV-seropositive. Material for sequencing was PBMCs. The sequence joins TRBV29-1 to TRBJ1-1; TRBD1 is a possible D gene, resting on 5 matching bases. In nucleotides, the sequence is TGCAGCGTTGGGACGCGGGGGGAAGCTTTCTTT. This is translated as CSVGTRGEAFF.